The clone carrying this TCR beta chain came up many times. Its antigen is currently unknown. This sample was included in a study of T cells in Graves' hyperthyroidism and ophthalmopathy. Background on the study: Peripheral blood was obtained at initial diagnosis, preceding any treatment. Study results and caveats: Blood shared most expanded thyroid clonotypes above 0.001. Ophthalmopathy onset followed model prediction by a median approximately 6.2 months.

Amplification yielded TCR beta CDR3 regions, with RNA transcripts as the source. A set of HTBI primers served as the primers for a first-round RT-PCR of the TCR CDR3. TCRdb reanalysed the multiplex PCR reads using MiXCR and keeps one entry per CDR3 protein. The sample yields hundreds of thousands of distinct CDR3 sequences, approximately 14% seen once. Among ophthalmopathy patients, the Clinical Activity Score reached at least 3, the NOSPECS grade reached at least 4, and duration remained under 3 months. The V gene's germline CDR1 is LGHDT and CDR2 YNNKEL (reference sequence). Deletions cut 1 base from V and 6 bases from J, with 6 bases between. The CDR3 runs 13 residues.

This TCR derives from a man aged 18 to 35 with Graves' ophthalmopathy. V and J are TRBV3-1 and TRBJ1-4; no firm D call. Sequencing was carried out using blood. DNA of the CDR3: TGTGCCAGCAGCCAAGTAAACGATGAAAAACTGTTTTTT. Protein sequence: CASSQVNDEKLFF.